This T cell receptor (beta chain) is drawn from a study of T-cell reconstitution after alpha-beta-depleted transplantation in children. Study results and caveats: From newly produced T cells came most of the T-cell counts and diversity one year after transplant. Reportedly, alpha-beta T cells present about two months post-transplant originated from several hundred expanded clones of graft origin. Surviving recipient T cells and thymic progenitors underlay high day-60 TCRbeta diversity in some patients.

During its preparation, the TCRbeta library received unique molecular identifiers. TCRdb independently ran MiXCR on the PCR reads; one entry per CDR3 protein. The sample holds 450,000 to 600,000 distinct CDR3 sequences, over 10% seen once. This clonotype was found a few times. No antigen is known for it. This CDR3 region has 15 residues. Trimming took off 6 bases at V and 0 bases at J, with 12 bases between the two ends. The V gene is TRBV12-3 or TRBV12-4, the J gene TRBJ1-5; no clear D. The receptor comes from a male patient younger than 18 who had a stem cell transplant for acute myeloid leukemia, so the T cells may come from the graft donor. The sample here was PBMCs, mostly from graft donor cells, taken 360 days after TCRalphabeta/CD19-depleted stem cell transplant. The CDR3 spells CASRPGEPSNQPQHF. The CDR3 DNA follows: TGTGCCAGCAGGCCGGGAGAGCCTAGCAATCAGCCCCAGCATTTT.